These 15 T cell receptor beta chains share one sample of origin, sequenced in a study of blood T cell repertoires in COVID-19 (dated by TCRdb to 2020 to 2022). Libraries were prepared through the immunoSEQ multiplex PCR assay. Drawn from immuneACCESS, this table holds only the in-frame rearrangements with V and J called that TCRdb kept. Clones are partly lost; checked studies trace under half to an unresolved V gene and leave the rest unexplained. This sample gives approximately 72,000 clones in total; approximately 86% of them show up just once. Jointly, the top ten make up roughly 13% of the sample. What was sequenced was peripheral blood. These receptor sequences come from a woman aged 55 to 70 with acute or convalescent COVID-19.

CDR3 nucleotides: TGTGCCAGCAGCACCGACAGGTTGTTGAGGAACACCGGGGAGCTGTTTTTT. Translation: CASSTDRLLRNTGELFF. The chain links TRBV5-6 to TRBJ2-2; D is possibly TRBD1 (6 bases). The CDR3 sequence is 17 residues long. The germline CDR1 and CDR2 sequences are SGHDT and YYEEEE. Trimming left V 4 bases short and J 1 base short, with 17 bases between.

The chain has TRBV7-8 and TRBJ1-6, with D unresolved. CDR1 SGHVS and CDR2 FQNEAQ come from the germline V gene. CDR3 length equals 13 residues. Deletions cut 2 bases from V and 7 bases from J, with 6 bases between. The CDR3 loop is CASSLNQNSPLHF. DNA of the CDR3: TGTGCCAGCAGCTTAAATCAAAATTCACCCCTCCACTTT. The variable domain in full, with the rest retrieved from reference TRBV7-8 and TRBJ1-6, is GAGVSQSPRYKVAKRGQDVALRCDPISGHVSLFWYQQALGQGPEFLTYFQNEAQLDKSGLPSDRFFAERPEGSVSTLKIQRTQQEDSAVYLCASSLNQNSPLHFGNGTRLTVT.

This clone appeared many times. The chain links TRBV3-1 (or the pseudogene TRBV3-2) to TRBJ2-7; D call uncertain. Germline loops: CDR1 LGHDT, CDR2 YNNKEL (reference sequence). The CDR3 has 12 amino acids. The V end lost 2 bases, the J end lost 3 bases, and 5 bases lay between the germline ends. The CDR3 region is CASSQIYYEQYF. CDR3 DNA: TGTGCCAGCAGCCAAATATACTACGAGCAGTACTTC.

V and J are TRBV18 and TRBJ2-5; the D gene is possibly TRBD1 (6 bases). CDR1 is KGHSH, CDR2 LQKENI, per germline. V was pared by 2 bases and J by 4 bases, with 17 bases between. The CDR3 sequence is 16 residues long. The CDR3 here is CASSPSSLGAGETQYF. For the CDR3, the DNA is TGTGCCAGCTCACCATCCAGCTTGGGGGCTGGAGAGACCCAGTACTTC.

The V gene is TRBV19, the J gene TRBJ1-5; tentative D call: TRBD1 (6 bases). Germline V CDR1 and CDR2: LNHDA, SQIVND (reference sequence). The CDR3 spans 15 residues. The V gene lost 2 bases and the J gene lost 2 bases, with 10 bases spanning the gap. The CDR3 sequence: CASSINRVGNQPQHF. The CDR3 region has the DNA TGTGCCAGTAGTATAAACAGGGTGGGCAATCAGCCCCAGCATTTT. The full variable domain, in which reference TRBV19 and TRBJ1-5 provide the parts outside the CDR3, is DGGITQSPKYLFRKEGQNVTLSCEQNLNHDAMYWYRQDPGQGLRLIYYSQIVNDFQKGDIAEGYSVSREKKESFPLTVTSAQKNPTAFYLCASSINRVGNQPQHFGDGTRLSIL.

The genes are TRBV9 and TRBJ1-1; TRBD1 agrees at 9 bases. Germline lookup yields CDR1 SGDLS and CDR2 YYNGEE. The V segment lost 2 bases and the J segment 8 bases; nucleotides outside the gene matches: 10. The CDR3 consists of 15 residues. The CDR3, as DNA: TGTGCCAGCAGCGTCGGGACAGGGCCTCAGGGGGAAGCTTTCTTT. This codes for CASSVGTGPQGEAFF.

This chain links TRBV15 with TRBJ1-1; 12 nucleotides line up with TRBD1. The junction had 4 bases not matched to a gene; V was cut back by 1 base and J by 4 bases. Germline V gene data show CDR1 as LNHNV and CDR2 as YYDKDF (reference sequence). The CDR3 has 16 residues. As DNA, the CDR3 is TGTGCCACCAGCAGAGGTGGGACAGGGGGCTTCACTGAAGCTTTCTTT. Translated: CATSRGGTGGFTEAFF.

The chain employs TRBV5-5 and TRBJ1-4; 8 positions agree with TRBD1. After removal of 4 bases from V and 7 bases from J, the junction contained 6 bases not matched to a gene. This CDR3 has 14 amino acids. Germline V gene sequence: CDR1 SGHKS, CDR2 YYEKEE (reference sequence). This CDR3 reads CASSPDRASEKLFF. The CDR3 nucleotides are TGTGCCAGCAGCCCGGACAGGGCCAGTGAAAAACTGTTTTTT.

The chain has TRBV4-2 and TRBJ2-1, with 7 bases identical to TRBD2. CDR3 length: 17 amino acids. Germline lookup yields CDR1 LGHNA and CDR2 YNFKEQ. Unmatched junction bases numbered 7, after V lost 1 base and J lost 1 base. The CDR3 here is CASSQVSRTSSYNEQFF. The CDR3 bases are TGTGCCAGCAGCCAAGTTTCCAGGACTAGTTCCTACAATGAGCAGTTCTTC.

J is TRBJ1-5 and V is TRBV6-1, with D perhaps TRBD1 (5 bases). The V end lost 3 bases, the J end lost 6 bases, and 12 bases lay between the germline ends. CDR3 length equals 14 residues. Germline V gene data show CDR1 as MNHNS and CDR2 as SASEGT. Here the CDR3 reads CASSEAGIAQPQHF. The DNA of the CDR3 is TGTGCCAGCAGTGAGGCAGGGATTGCTCAGCCCCAGCATTTT.

This clone showed up just a few times. The chain links TRBV24-1 to TRBJ1-5; 7 bases align to TRBD1. Per germline, CDR1 KGHDR and CDR2 SFDVKD. The CDR3 length is 14 residues. With 4 bases clipped from V and 7 bases from J, the junction kept 6 bases outside the gene matches. DNA for the CDR3: TGTGCCACCAGTGAAGGCAGGGGGGAGCAGCCCCAGCATTTT. Translated: CATSEGRGEQPQHF.

The chain uses TRBV5-4 and TRBJ2-7, with 11 nucleotides matching TRBD2. The V gene's germline CDR1 is SGHNT and CDR2 YYREEE (reference sequence). V lost 6 bases to trimming and J lost 0 bases; unmatched junction nucleotides: 11. CDR3 length equals 17 residues. CDR3 coding DNA: TGTGCCAGCACCAGAAGACTAGCGGGGCAGAGCTCCTACGAGCAGTACTTC. Its protein product is CASTRRLAGQSSYEQYF.

The rearrangement joins TRBV6-5 to TRBJ2-7, with D unclear. Between the trimmed V and J ends, which lost 5 bases and 0 bases, there was a span of 8 bases. The CDR3 runs 13 residues. CDR1 MNHEY and CDR2 SVGAGI come from the germline V gene. The CDR3: CASSPGYSYEQYF. As DNA, the CDR3 is TGTGCCAGCAGTCCGGGTTACTCCTACGAGCAGTACTTC.

The J gene is TRBJ2-7, the V gene TRBV6-5; 9 nucleotides agree with TRBD1. After removal of 6 bases from V and 2 bases from J, the junction contained 5 bases not matched to a gene. Germline lookup yields CDR1 MNHEY and CDR2 SVGAGI. The CDR3 is 14 amino acids. The CDR3 loop is CASRYGTGTYEQYF. In DNA form, the CDR3 reads TGTGCCAGCAGGTACGGGACAGGGACCTACGAGCAGTACTTC.

The genes are TRBV5-1 and TRBJ1-1; D gene uncertain. There are 13 residues in the CDR3. V was trimmed by 4 bases and J by 1 base, leaving 8 bases between them. CDR1 is SGHRS, CDR2 YFSETQ, per germline. CDR3 sequence: CASSAAGNTEAFF. CDR3 DNA sequence: TGCGCCAGCAGCGCCGCAGGGAACACTGAAGCTTTCTTT.